The rows below give T cell receptor beta chains drawn from one sample of a study of monozygotic twins with inflammatory bowel disease. TCRdb reanalyzed the 5' RACE reads, giving one entry per CDR3 protein sequence and no DNA. This table lists about 380,000 distinct CDR3 sequences. The sequencing input was blood. These receptors were collected from a human donor with ulcerative colitis or Crohn's disease, or a healthy co-twin of an affected twin (not recorded which). CDR3s include the opening cysteine and the closing phenylalanine or tryptophan. Each record gives: J gene, V gene, CDR3 protein.

J: TRBJ2-3; V: TRBV7-2; CDR3: CASSRSGGPDTQYF
J: TRBJ1-2; V: TRBV11-2; CDR3: CASSLVALGNYGYTF
J: TRBJ2-1; V: TRBV5-1; CDR3: CASSLGTGTGRHNEQFF
J: TRBJ2-5; V: TRBV5-6; CDR3: CASSLGRAHQETQYF
J: TRBJ2-3; V: TRBV7-2; CDR3: CASSPQRSTDTQYF
J: TRBJ1-4; V: TRBV5-1; CDR3: CASSLQGAGEKLFF
J: TRBJ2-5; V: TRBV28; CDR3: CASSLIRDQETQYF
J: TRBJ1-4; V: TRBV20-1; CDR3: CSARDLSQSNEKLFF
J: TRBJ2-1; V: TRBV24-1; CDR3: CATSDIGGRTSSYNEQFF
J: TRBJ2-7; V: TRBV6-2/TRBV6-3; CDR3: CASRGGGRDYEQYF
J: TRBJ2-4; V: TRBV5-1; CDR3: CASSPRGVIKNIQYF